This T cell receptor beta chain was identified in a study of T cells in women clearing cervical HPV infection. Germline V CDR1 and CDR2: SGHNT, YYREEE (reference sequence). The CDR3 is made up of 14 amino acids. As regards this clone: The antigen remains unidentified. The read terminates 3 residues ahead of where the CDR3 ends, so the germline J gene completes it.

Study conclusions and caveats: Cases carried less TRBV6-7 than controls: approximately 0.1% versus 0.16%. Repertoire richness, not evenness, was significantly elevated in CIN3+ cases versus controls.

MY09/MY11 PCR detected cervical HPV DNA; dot-blot assigned genotypes. Average input was roughly 1,200 ng genomic DNA for immunoSEQ TCR beta CDR3 amplification. Method: immunoSEQ multiplex PCR; TCRdb's copy keeps in-frame clones and lacks some. In total, the table holds 20,000 to 30,000 clones. The sequenced sample was blood buffy coat. The gene calls are TRBV5-4 and TRBJ2-3; 7 nucleotides agree with TRBD1. This sequence originates from a woman between 18 and 75 years old with a cervical HPV16 infection that either progressed to CIN3+ or cleared (not recorded which). Incomplete CDR3 DNA: TGTGCCAGCAGCGGCGGACAGGCTCCGGAGACG. Translated, it gives CASSGGQAPET. The full CDR3 sequence reads CASSGGQAPETQYF.